The T cell receptor (beta chain) under discussion was sequenced for a study of blood T cell repertoires in COVID-19. Looking at the study overall: Some COVID-19 samples were acute and others convalescent; all came from the United States, Italy and Spain. T cells, B-cell-depleted T cells, or PBMCs provided the cDNA or gDNA that served as material.

Authors' data handling: Reference gene primer amplification gave estimated nucleated cell counts. The data were produced by immunoSEQ multiplex PCR, yet TCRdb's version contains in-frame clones alone and is incomplete. The V and J calls and clone size were taken over from that table, and D and trimming were inferred from the DNA. There are around 230,000 clones in the sample; about 79% occur only once, and approximately 2.4% lies in the top ten. This CDR3 has 18 amino acids. This rearrangement joins TRBV21-1 to TRBJ2-3; TRBD2, the table's D call, lacks a check against the DNA. TRBV21-1 is listed as a pseudogene. This clonotype was obtained from a man aged 35-49 years who had recovered from COVID-19. Sequenced: peripheral blood. In nucleotides, the CDR3 is TGTGCCAGCAGCAAACCCTCCTTCGTACTAGCCGGTACAGATACGCAGTATTTT. Its translation is CASSKPSFVLAGTDTQYF.